This is a list of T cell receptor beta chains from one sample in a study of beta chain features in type 1 diabetes. TCRdb's table, derived via immunoSEQ multiplex PCR, lists solely in-frame clones and lacks some. The sample yields a few hundred thousand clones, roughly 14% seen once. The sequencing sample was made of naive CD4+ T cells from blood. The receptors derive from a woman aged 18-35 years with type 1 diabetes. Both conserved end residues are part of each CDR3. A D gene is named only where the DNA matches it firmly. The size of a clone is reported for some rows only, either as once, few or many, or as a class for expanded clones.

V,J,size,length,D,DNA,CDR3
TRBV19,TRBJ2-2,few,15,TRBD1,TGTGCCAGTAGAACCGGGACAGGGAACACCGGGGAGCTGTTTTTT,CASRTGTGNTGELFF
TRBV27,TRBJ2-2,few,16,TRBD1,TGTGCCAGCAGGGACCCGGGACAGGGGGATATCAGGGAGCTGTTTTTT,CASRDPGQGDIRELFF
TRBV9,TRBJ2-3,-,15,-,TGTGCCAGCAGCCCCCGTGCGGAGGGGCGGGATACGCAGTATTTT,CASSPRAEGRDTQYF
TRBV4-3,TRBJ1-1,few,15,TRBD1,TGCGCCAGCAGCCAAGGGGGACAGCCAACGGGTGAAGCTTTCTTT,CASSQGGQPTGEAFF
TRBV7-9,TRBJ2-3,-,15,-,TGTGCCAGCAGCTTCGGAGAAGCTAGCACAGATACGCAGTATTTT,CASSFGEASTDTQYF
TRBV20-1,TRBJ2-5,few,10,-,TGCAGTGCCCCGGAGGGGACCCAGTACTTC,CSAPEGTQYF
TRBV5-1,TRBJ2-2,-,15,-,TGCGCCAGCAGCCCGGGGTCTTCGGGCACCGGGGAGCTGTTTTTT,CASSPGSSGTGELFF
TRBV18,TRBJ2-1,-,16,TRBD2,TGTGCCAGCTCACTGTTACTAGCGGGAGTATCCAATGAGCAGTTCTTC,CASSLLLAGVSNEQFF
TRBV28,TRBJ1-5,few,14,-,TGTGCCAGCATAATGGACACCAGCAATCAGCCCCAGCATTTT,CASIMDTSNQPQHF
TRBV5-4,TRBJ2-1,few,15,TRBD2,TGTGCCAGCAGCTTGCGGACTAGCGGTTACAATGAGCAGTTCTTC,CASSLRTSGYNEQFF
TRBV20-1,TRBJ2-4,few,11,-,TGCAGTGTACTAGCCAAAAACATTCAGTACTTC,CSVLAKNIQYF
TRBV30,TRBJ2-1,-,13,TRBD2,TGTGCCGCACATAGCGGGCCCTACAATGAGCAGTTCTTC,CAAHSGPYNEQFF
TRBV7-9,TRBJ2-1,few,14,TRBD2,TGTGCCAGTGGGAGAGCGGGAGGGCCCAATGAGCAGTTCTTC,CASGRAGGPNEQFF
TRBV4-3,TRBJ2-5,few,18,TRBD2,TGCGCCAGCAGCCAAGCCGGCCTAGCGGGAGGCAGGGGGGAGACCCAGTACTTC,CASSQAGLAGGRGETQYF
TRBV2,TRBJ2-1,-,14,-,TGTGCCAGCCGCCCGGGACTCGTCTACAATGAGCAGTTCTTC,CASRPGLVYNEQFF
TRBV7-3,TRBJ2-3,-,16,-,TGTGCCAGCAGCGGCGAGGCGCTAACTAGCACAGATACGCAGTATTTT,CASSGEALTSTDTQYF
TRBV7-2,TRBJ2-7,few,15,TRBD2,TGTGCCAGCAGCTTAGTGGGACTAGGAGCTTACGAGCAGTACTTC,CASSLVGLGAYEQYF
TRBV7-2,TRBJ2-1,few,17,TRBD1,TGTGCCAGCAGCTTAGCGGGCTTGGGGACAGGGGGCTATGAGCAGTTCTTC,CASSLAGLGTGGYEQFF
TRBV10-3,TRBJ1-1,few,14,-,TGTGCCATCAGTGAGTACAGTTCGAACACTGAAGCTTTCTTT,CAISEYSSNTEAFF
TRBV5-1,TRBJ1-5,-,15,-,TGCGCCAGCAGCTTGGACAGTCCTAGCAATCAGCCCCAGCATTTT,CASSLDSPSNQPQHF
TRBV19,TRBJ2-1,few,15,-,TGTGCCAGTAGTATTGGCAGGGGTCCCTACAATGAGCAGTTCTTC,CASSIGRGPYNEQFF
TRBV29-1,TRBJ2-1,-,18,TRBD2,TGCAGCGTTGGCGGGCGCACCGGGACTAGCGGTTCCTACAATGAGCAGTTCTTC,CSVGGRTGTSGSYNEQFF
TRBV15,TRBJ2-1,few,13,-,TGTGCCACCATGAGACTAGAGTACAATGAGCAGTTCTTC,CATMRLEYNEQFF
TRBV11-1,TRBJ2-7,-,14,TRBD1,TGTGCCAGCAGCCCTAGGACAGGGTCCTACGAGCAGTACTTC,CASSPRTGSYEQYF
TRBV28,TRBJ1-1,few,12,-,TGTGCCAGCAGTGTAAGAGGAACTGAAGCTTTCTTT,CASSVRGTEAFF
TRBV9,TRBJ1-5,few,15,-,TGTGCCAGCAGCGTAGGAGGCAGTCTGGCTGAGCCCCAGCATTTT,CASSVGGSLAEPQHF
TRBV29-1,TRBJ1-2,-,15,TRBD1,TGCAGCGTTGAAGATGGGTGGGACAGGGAGAGTGGCTACACCTTC,CSVEDGWDRESGYTF
TRBV18,TRBJ1-4,few,13,-,TGTGCCAGCTCACCACCAACTAGTGAAAAACTGTTTTTT,CASSPPTSEKLFF
TRBV5-4,TRBJ2-3,-,16,TRBD2,TGTGCCAGCAGCTTGGGTCCAAGCGGGAGAGGGGAGTGGCAGTATTTT,CASSLGPSGRGEWQYF
TRBV18,TRBJ2-7,-,15,-,TGTGCCAGCTCCCCAGGACAGACGATGACCTACGAGCAGTACTTC,CASSPGQTMTYEQYF
TRBV27,TRBJ2-5,-,14,TRBD2,TGTGCCAGCAGATCTGTAGCGGGAGGAGAGACCCAGTACTTC,CASRSVAGGETQYF
TRBV30,TRBJ1-4,few,11,-,TGTGCCTGGAGACAGGGATTAAAACTGTTTTTT,CAWRQGLKLFF
TRBV10-3,TRBJ2-6,few,17,-,TGTGCCATCCAGGGGACCGCTTGGTCCTCTGGGGCCAACGTCCTGACTTTC,CAIQGTAWSSGANVLTF
TRBV7-7,TRBJ2-1,-,13,TRBD2,TGTGCCAGCAGCCTGACTAGCGCCAATGAGCAGTTCTTC,CASSLTSANEQFF
TRBV19,TRBJ1-5,-,14,-,TGTGCCAGTAAATCAGGCGCTTACAATCAGCCCCAGCATTTT,CASKSGAYNQPQHF
TRBV7-9,TRBJ1-1,-,13,-,TGTGCCAGCAGCTTAAGGAGGGACACTGAAGCTTTCTTT,CASSLRRDTEAFF
TRBV9,TRBJ2-1,few,13,-,TGTGCCAGCCGTAAGAGGGAAGCCGATGAGCAGTTCTTC,CASRKREADEQFF
TRBV30,TRBJ2-7,-,12,-,TGTGCCTGGAGTGTACTAGCATACGAGCAGTACTTC,CAWSVLAYEQYF
TRBV10-2,TRBJ2-7,-,14,-,TGCGCCACAAAGAGGAGTCCCGGGAAAGACGAGCAGTACTTC,CATKRSPGKDEQYF
TRBV14,TRBJ2-1,-,16,TRBD1,TGTGCCAGCAGCCATGTCCGGGACAGCACTTACAATGAGCAGTTCTTC,CASSHVRDSTYNEQFF
TRBV27,TRBJ2-3,few,13,TRBD1,TGTGCCAGCAGGGACAGGGCGCCAGATACGCAGTATTTT,CASRDRAPDTQYF
TRBV28,TRBJ2-5,few,15,-,TGTGCCAGCCTTCGGGGGGACAAGGGATACAAGACCCAGTACTTC,CASLRGDKGYKTQYF
TRBV18,TRBJ2-7,-,13,-,TGTGCCAGCTCCCTAATACAGGGTTACGAGCAGTACTTC,CASSLIQGYEQYF
TRBV18,TRBJ2-1,-,15,TRBD2,TGTGCCAGCTCTCTACTAGCGGGAGCGGTCAATGAGCAGTTCTTC,CASSLLAGAVNEQFF
TRBV5-1,TRBJ2-5,-,14,TRBD2,TGCGCCAGCAGCTCGACTAGCGGCCAAGAGACCCAGTACTTC,CASSSTSGQETQYF
TRBV9,TRBJ2-2,-,15,-,TGTGCCAGCAGCGTAGTAGCCGCGAACACCGGGGAGCTGTTTTTT,CASSVVAANTGELFF